This T cell receptor (beta chain) was recovered during a study of blood T cell repertoires in COVID-19. About the research overall: From the United States, Italy and Spain came samples of acute and convalescent COVID-19.

This clone has just one count. The repertoire was sequenced with immunoSEQ multiplex PCR; TCRdb's copy has only in-frame clones and lacks some. The top ten hold around 3% of the sample, which has roughly 150,000 clones, about 89% seen once. Trimming removed 0 bases at V and 1 base at J, with 12 bases between. This CDR3 has 16 residues. Germline V gene data show CDR1 as ENHRY and CDR2 as SYGVKD. The sample comprised peripheral blood. The TCR was taken from a man between 60 and 70 years old with acute or convalescent COVID-19. The chain joins TRBV10-3 to TRBJ1-2; no reliable D call. The CDR3 DNA follows: TGTGCCATCAGTGAGTCGAGAGGAGTGTTTAACTATGGCTACACCTTC. It codes for CAISESRGVFNYGYTF.